This passage covers 20 T cell receptor beta chains from one sample sequenced in a study. The sorted Tregs were CD4+CD25+CD127-/low cells. TCRdb reanalysed the 5' RACE reads using MiXCR and keeps one entry per CDR3 protein. The data hold 8,500 to 13,000 distinct CDR3 sequences, with about 15% observed a single time. The sequencing sample was made of Tregs sorted from a lymph node. Source of these receptors: a female donor with breast cancer.

This clonotype was seen a few times. Just one base apart from a much larger clone, this may be a read error. The rearrangement uses TRBV7-2 and TRBJ2-1; possible D gene TRBD1, 6 bases. This CDR3 is built from 15 residues. The germline V gene has CDR1 SGHTA and CDR2 FQGNSA. The CDR3 DNA reads as TGTGCCAGCAGCTTATGGGCAACGGGACACAATGAGCGGTTCTTC. It codes for CASSLWATGHNERFF. Based on the CDR3 plus reference TRBV7-2 and TRBJ2-1, the full variable domain is GAGVSQSPSNKVTEKGKDVELRCDPISGHTALYWYRQSLGQGLEFLIYFQGNSAPDKSGLPSDRFSAERTGGSVSTLTIQRTQQEDSAVYLCASSLWATGHNERFFGPGTRLTVL.

This chain joins TRBV9 and TRBJ2-1, with unresolved D. V dropped 1 base and J dropped 0 bases, with 11 bases sitting between them. The CDR3 is 16 amino acids. CDR1 SGDLS and CDR2 YYNGEE come from the germline V gene. CDR3 protein: CASSVYAVYSYNEQFF. The CDR3 DNA reads as TGTGCCAGCAGCGTATACGCAGTCTACTCCTACAATGAGCAGTTCTTC.

This clonotype is a singleton in its sample. Without the conserved terminal phenylalanine or tryptophan, this CDR3 likely stems from a read error. The rearrangement links TRBV27 to TRBJ1-1; D is perhaps TRBD1 (6 bases). V lost 8 bases and J lost 7, with 23 bases in between. Germline lookup yields CDR1 MNHEY and CDR2 SMNVEV (reference sequence). This CDR3 spans 15 amino acids. CDR3 sequence reads: CASRIFETGRDEAFY. CDR3 sequence (DNA): TGTGCCAGCCGAATTTTCGAGACAGGCAGAGATGAAGCTTTCTAT.

This clonotype was detected ten times or more. The J gene is TRBJ2-7, the V gene TRBV10-3; TRBD2 aligns across 15 bases. This CDR3 has 16 amino acids. CDR1 is ENHRY and CDR2 is SYGVKD in the germline V gene. Trimming cost V 8 bases and J 3 bases; bases outside gene matches: 8. This chain's CDR3 is CAIRGLAGGLGYEQYF. As DNA, the CDR3 is TGTGCCATCCGGGGACTAGCGGGAGGACTCGGCTACGAGCAGTACTTC.

This clonotype is classed as medium-sized. This chain joins TRBV10-3 and TRBJ1-4; TRBD1 might be the D (5 bases). Trimming shortened V by 10 bases and J by 0 bases, and 12 bases separated the two germline ends. The CDR3 totals 14 residues. Germline assignment: CDR1 ENHRY and CDR2 SYGVKD. DNA for the CDR3: TGTGCCACCCGGGACTCAACAACTAATGAAAAACTGTTTTTT. This codes for CATRDSTTNEKLFF.

This clonotype is classed as medium-sized (0.01 to 0.1%). The chain links TRBV5-1 to TRBJ1-4, with D possibly matching TRBD1 (6 bases). This CDR3 comprises 16 residues. V was clipped by 4 bases and J by 6 bases, with 19 bases between them. Germline V gene data show CDR1 as SGHRS and CDR2 as YFSETQ. CDR3 loop: CASSLGPGATYEKLFF. The CDR3 bases are TGCGCCAGCAGCCTTGGACCAGGGGCCACATATGAAAAACTGTTTTTT. The whole variable domain, remainder taken from reference TRBV5-1 and TRBJ1-4, is KAGVTQTPRYLIKTRGQQVTLSCSPISGHRSVSWYQQTPGQGLQFLFEYFSETQRNKGNFPGRFSGRQFSNSRSEMNVSTLELGDSALYLCASSLGPGATYEKLFFGSGTQLSVL.

This clonotype is labeled as medium-sized. V is TRBV29-1 and J is TRBJ1-1; TRBD1 agrees at 12 bases. CDR3 size: 16 residues. Germline CDR1 and CDR2: SQVTM and ANQGSEA. J was trimmed by 4 bases and V by 4 bases; bases with no gene match: 10. The CDR3 is CSVGSGTGGAGTEAFF. CDR3 DNA: TGCAGCGTTGGGTCCGGGACAGGGGGCGCGGGCACTGAAGCTTTCTTT.

This clonotype is categorized as medium-sized. This chain uses TRBV6-6 with TRBJ2-1; 13 bases match TRBD2. The CDR3 is made up of 17 amino acids. V was clipped by 0 bases and J by 4 bases; unmatched bases: 3. The germline V gene encodes CDR1 MNHNY and CDR2 SVGAGI (reference sequence). As DNA, the CDR3 is TGTGCCAGCAGTTACTCCGGACTAGCGGGGGTATACAATGAGCAGTTCTTC. Protein product: CASSYSGLAGVYNEQFF.

This clonotype appeared many times. The chain recombines TRBV29-1 with TRBJ2-7; D might be TRBD1 (6 bases). The CDR3 has 12 residues. Germline V gene data show CDR1 as SQVTM and CDR2 as ANQGSEA. The V and J ends lost 7 bases and 4 bases respectively, with 14 bases between them. The CDR3 is CSARTDRYEQYF. The CDR3 region has the DNA TGCAGCGCTAGGACAGACAGATACGAGCAGTACTTC.

Comments on this clonotype: A much larger clone differs by one base, so this may be a read error. The rearrangement joins TRBV12-3 or TRBV12-4 to TRBJ2-1, with unresolved D. Trimming removed 6 bases from V and 10 bases from J, with 13 bases in between. The CDR3 loop spans 12 amino acids. The CDR3 DNA follows: TGTGCCAGCAGCCTCGTACTGTCCGAGCAGTTCTTC. Translation gives CASSLVLSEQFF.

Comment on this clonotype: This may be a read error, as it is one base from a much larger clone. Written as DNA, the CDR3 is TGCGCCAGAAGCCCGGGACACCAACCCTCCTACGAGCAGTACTTC. Its protein product is CARSPGHQPSYEQYF. The gene calls are TRBV5-1 and TRBJ2-7, with a tentative D call TRBD1 (6 bases). Germline V gene sequence: CDR1 SGHRS, CDR2 YFSETQ. This CDR3 comprises 15 residues. V was trimmed by 8 bases and J by 0 bases, leaving 18 bases between them.

Ten or more counts support this clonotype. V is TRBV15 and J is TRBJ1-4, with D hard to call. The CDR3 length is 12 residues. V lost 3 bases to trimming and J lost 5 bases, with 4 bases between them. Germline V CDR1 and CDR2: LNHNV, YYDKDF (reference sequence). CDR3 in amino acids: CATSSVNEKLFF. As DNA, the CDR3 is TGTGCCACCAGCAGCGTAAATGAAAAACTGTTTTTT. The full variable domain, with the rest looked up from reference TRBV15 and TRBJ1-4, is DAMVIQNPRYQVTQFGKPVTLSCSQTLNHNVMYWYQQKSSQAPKLLFHYYDKDFNNEADTPDNFQSRRPNTSFCFLDIRSPGLGDTAMYLCATSSVNEKLFFGSGTQLSVL.

This clonotype was seen repeatedly, ten times or more. The chain recombines TRBV24-1 with TRBJ1-6; D perhaps matches TRBD1 (6 bases). V was cut by 1 base and J by 1 base, with 25 bases left in between. This CDR3 is 22 amino acids long. Per the germline V gene, CDR1 is KGHDR and CDR2 is SFDVKD. For the CDR3, the DNA is TGTGCCACCAGTGATTTTTGGGGGCCTGTTTTCAATAGCCCTTCCTATAATTCACCCCTCCACTTT. Protein sequence: CATSDFWGPVFNSPSYNSPLHF.

The rearrangement links TRBV4-1 to TRBJ2-2, with 7 bases identical to TRBD1. There are 14 residues in the CDR3. Germline V CDR1 and CDR2: MGHRA, YSYEKL. The J segment lost 7 bases and the V segment lost 2 bases, leaving 4 bases of the junction unmatched. CDR3 residues: CASSQRQGYGELFF. CDR3 nucleotide sequence: TGCGCCAGCAGCCAAAGACAGGGTTACGGGGAGCTGTTTTTT.

In regard to this clonotype: A much larger clone sits a single nucleotide away, making a read error possible. The chain recombines TRBV29-1 with TRBJ2-5; TRBD2 matches 9 bases. The germline V gene has CDR1 SQVTM and CDR2 ANQGSEA. Trimming at V came to 5 bases and at J to 4 bases, leaving 11 bases not matched to a gene. CDR3 length: 15 amino acids. The CDR3 loop reads CSVRGPGGRGETQYF. CDR3 nucleotide sequence: TGCAGCGTTAGGGGCCCTGGCGGGAGGGGAGAGACCCAGTACTTC.

This clonotype is categorized as medium-sized. This chain connects TRBV4-3 to TRBJ1-3; D possibly corresponds to TRBD1 (6 bases). V gave up 0 bases and J gave up 4 bases, with 16 bases separating them. Germline CDR1 LGHNA, CDR2 YSLEER. The CDR3 runs to 17 residues. CDR3 sequence reads: CASSQDTRTVGGNTIYF. CDR3 nucleotides: TGCGCCAGCAGCCAAGATACCAGGACAGTTGGGGGAAACACCATATATTTT.

This clonotype rates as medium-sized. The V and J genes are TRBV9 and TRBJ2-1; D is undetermined. V lost 0 bases and J 4 bases, leaving 5 bases between the germline ends. Per germline, CDR1 SGDLS and CDR2 YYNGEE. The CDR3 spans 13 residues. The CDR3 reads CASSVAEYNEQFF. DNA of the CDR3: TGTGCCAGCAGCGTAGCAGAATACAATGAGCAGTTCTTC.

There are a few counts of this clonotype. It may be a read error: a sequence one base away is much more abundant. The rearrangement uses TRBV6-1 and TRBJ1-4; D gene unclear. CDR3 size: 14 residues. Germline values: CDR1 MNHNS, CDR2 SASEGT. V gave up 7 bases and J gave up 3 bases, with 12 bases separating them. CDR3 DNA: TGTGCCAGCAATAGTGGTCAGCCTAATGAAAAACTGTTTTTT. Encoded protein: CASNSGQPNEKLFF.

In its sample, this clonotype is medium-sized. The gene calls are TRBV7-8 and TRBJ2-7; D might be TRBD1 (6 bases). Trimming removed 7 bases from V and 1 base from J, with 14 bases in between. Germline CDR1 and CDR2: SGHVS and FQNEAQ. CDR3 length: 14 amino acids. CDR3 sequence reads: CASKQGHDSYEQYF. Written as DNA, the CDR3 is TGTGCCAGCAAACAGGGCCATGATTCCTACGAGCAGTACTTC.

Comment on this clonotype: Possible read error: a much larger clone is one base away. V is TRBV5-1 and J is TRBJ1-3; no firm D call. Germline-derived CDR1 and CDR2 are SGHRS and YFSETQ. The CDR3 has 12 amino acids. The CDR3 region has the DNA TGCGCCAGCAGCTCGGCTGAAAACACCATATGTTTT. Residues: CASSSAENTICF.